This T cell receptor beta chain comes out of a study of T cells in Graves' hyperthyroidism and ophthalmopathy (dated by TCRdb to the late 2010s). Notes on the research overall: Peripheral blood samples were taken at initial diagnosis, before any treatment was given. In addition, the study compared T-cell repertoires in thyroid tissue and in blood from roughly six Graves' hyperthyroidism patients. For training and testing, the 100 patients in the discovery cohort were randomly divided in a 7:3 ratio. The paper reports TCR Vbeta CDR3 sequencing of fewer than 150 peripheral blood samples: 40 or so ophthalmopathy, around 80 hyperthyroidism and around 17 progressor patients. After blood sampling, hyperthyroidism patients were treated with methimazole at a starting dose of 30 mg daily, and ophthalmopathy patients were treated with high-dose intravenous methylprednisolone. Prospective prediction of ophthalmopathy was tested in an independent validation cohort of 18 to 20 hyperthyroidism patients and roughly 16 patients who later progressed to ophthalmopathy. A discovery cohort of about 96 patients, about 40 with Graves' ophthalmopathy and more than 55 with stable Graves' hyperthyroidism, was used to find distinguishing TCR V-J signatures. Summary of the overall study and its limitations: A 13 V-J signature model separated ophthalmopathy from stable hyperthyroidism, with approximately 87% sensitivity and 81.08% specificity in cross-validation and 80%/75% in testing. No statistical method was used to set the sample size in advance, and investigators knew the group allocation. During validation, the model predicted progression to ophthalmopathy a median of about 6.5 months ahead of onset, with roughly 65% sensitivity and under 85% specificity. Most expanded thyroid clonotypes (frequency above 0.001) were also found in blood, which suggests that blood repertoires may mirror thyroid immune responses.

Amplification of TCR beta CDR3 regions was carried out from RNA transcripts. For the first round of RT-PCR on the TCR CDR3, the HTBI primer set was used together with the Qiagen OneStep RT-PCR kit. A second multiplex PCR round built the libraries, followed by size selection and purification. Libraries were sequenced paired-end with 100 bp reads on an Illumina HiSeq2000. As for the original processing: Raw data were processed with SOAPnuke, discarding reads with adapters, uncalled bases, mean Phred below 15, or no exact constant-primer or identifier match. COPE v1.2.5 was used to merge the high-quality paired reads, and each unique nucleotide sequence was defined as a clonotype. MiTCR v1.1 was used to align clonotypes to the IMGT TRBV, TRBD and TRBJ reference segments. The analysis included only V-J combinations with a frequency above 0.0001, which together covered over 98% of the repertoires. The TCS score was defined as F50 (clonal expansion) divided by E x V (chaos), with BLOSUM62-based TCRdist calculated between CDR3 peptides within each V-J. Welch's t-statistics and random forest reduced fewer than 600 V-J features to some 14, which were used in a naive Bayes classifier (R e1071). TCRdb trimmed public reads at Q25 via fastp, called clones via MiXCR and kept in-frame beta chains. Each entry is one CDR3 protein sequence, shown with its most common DNA and genes. Clone size and V and J calls follow TCRdb, not the original study. This sample is represented by around 380,000 distinct CDR3 sequences; approximately 13% of them were singletons. The ten largest clones represent 20% to 25% of the sample.

CDR1 and CDR2, per the germline V gene (reference sequence), are DFQATT and SNEGSKA. Clipping removes 5 bases from V and 6 bases from J, with 12 as the unmatched junction base count. From the cysteine through the phenylalanine, the CDR3 covers 15 amino acids. CDR3 DNA only is kept here, 45 bases in frame from base 1. Hyperthyroidism patients were newly diagnosed, had a disease duration of under 2 months, and were aged 18 to 65 years. Any patient with an uncontrolled infection, another autoimmune disease, pregnancy or lactation was excluded. Clinical symptoms, serum thyroxine and TRAb, thyroid ultrasound, and orbital computed tomography formed the basis for the diagnoses. Blood from progressor patients was drawn when they were first diagnosed with hyperthyroidism, before any ophthalmopathy symptoms appeared. PBMCs were isolated from 7.5 to 10 ml of fresh peripheral blood by Ficoll-Paque density gradient centrifugation. Progressor patients were defined as those initially diagnosed with Graves' hyperthyroidism in whom ophthalmopathy developed during follow-up. Trizol reagent was used to extract total RNA, and RNA quality was then checked on an Agilent 2100 Bioanalyzer.

This clonotype has a count of ten or more. There is no known antigen for this receptor. Per-nucleotide qualities are absent, and no much larger clonotype sits a single base away. The sequenced material came from blood. This chain joins TRBV20-1 to TRBJ2-1, with TRBD2 identical over 8 junction bases. This receptor was obtained from a young man with Graves' hyperthyroidism that later progressed to Graves' ophthalmopathy. This receptor carries the CDR3 CSAPPLAGLSNEQFF. The sequenced DNA: TGCAGTGCTCCCCCCCTAGCGGGTCTTTCCAATGAGCAGTTCTTC.